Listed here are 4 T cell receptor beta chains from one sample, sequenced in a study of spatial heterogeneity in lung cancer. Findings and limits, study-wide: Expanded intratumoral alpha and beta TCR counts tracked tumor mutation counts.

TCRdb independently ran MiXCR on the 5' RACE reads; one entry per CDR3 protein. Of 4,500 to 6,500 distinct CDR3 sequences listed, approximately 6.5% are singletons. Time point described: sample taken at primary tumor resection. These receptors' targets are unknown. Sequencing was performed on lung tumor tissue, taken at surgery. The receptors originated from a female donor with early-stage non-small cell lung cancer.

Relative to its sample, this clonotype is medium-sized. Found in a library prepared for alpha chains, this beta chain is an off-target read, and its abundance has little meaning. CDR3 residues: CASSSEYNTNEQFF. The CDR3 DNA sequence: TGTGCCAGCAGCTCCGAATACAACACCAATGAGCAGTTCTTC. The V call is TRBV12-3 or TRBV12-4, the J call TRBJ2-1; D not resolved. V was pared by 6 bases and J by 6 bases, with 15 bases between. The CDR3 has 14 amino acids.

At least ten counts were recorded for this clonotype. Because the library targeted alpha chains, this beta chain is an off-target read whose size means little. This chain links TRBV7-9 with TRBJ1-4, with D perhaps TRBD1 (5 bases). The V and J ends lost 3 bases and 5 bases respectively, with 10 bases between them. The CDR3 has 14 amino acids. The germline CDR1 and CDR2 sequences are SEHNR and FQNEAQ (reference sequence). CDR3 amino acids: CASSFQGSNEKLFF. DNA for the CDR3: TGTGCCAGCAGCTTCCAGGGCAGCAATGAAAAACTGTTTTTT. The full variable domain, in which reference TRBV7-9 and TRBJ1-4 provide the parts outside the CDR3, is DTGVSQNPRHKITKRGQNVTFRCDPISEHNRLYWYRQTLGQGPEFLTYFQNEAQLEKSRLLSDRFSAERPKGSFSTLEIQRTEQGDSAMYLCASSFQGSNEKLFFGSGTQLSVL.

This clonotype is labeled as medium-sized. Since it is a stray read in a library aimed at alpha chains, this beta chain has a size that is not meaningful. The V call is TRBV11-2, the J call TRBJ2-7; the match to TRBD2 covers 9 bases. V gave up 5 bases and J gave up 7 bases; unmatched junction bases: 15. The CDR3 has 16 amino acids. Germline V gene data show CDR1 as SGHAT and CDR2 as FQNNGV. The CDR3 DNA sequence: TGTGCCAGCAGCCCCCAGGGTGCGGGAGGGCCGTGGGAGCAGTACTTC. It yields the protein CASSPQGAGGPWEQYF.

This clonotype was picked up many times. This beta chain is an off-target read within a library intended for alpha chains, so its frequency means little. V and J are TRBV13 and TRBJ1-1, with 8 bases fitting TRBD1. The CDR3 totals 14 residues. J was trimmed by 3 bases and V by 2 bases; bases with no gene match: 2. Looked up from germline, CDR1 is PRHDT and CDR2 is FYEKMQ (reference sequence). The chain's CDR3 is CASSLLRGHTEAFF. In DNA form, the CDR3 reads TGTGCCAGCAGCTTACTCAGGGGGCACACTGAAGCTTTCTTT. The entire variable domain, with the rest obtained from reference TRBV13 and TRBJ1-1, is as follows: AAGVIQSPRHLIKEKRETATLKCYPIPRHDTVYWYQQGPGQDPQFLISFYEKMQSDKGSIPDRFSAQQFSDYHSELNMSSLELGDSALYFCASSLLRGHTEAFFGQGTRLTVV.